The rows below give T cell receptor beta chains drawn from one sample of a study of blood T cell repertoires in COVID-19. This table comes from immunoSEQ multiplex PCR, and its TCRdb copy is limited to in-frame clones, with some not included. The repertoire includes fewer than 250,000 clones, 80% to 90% of them detected once, and more than 4% sits in the top ten. Sequenced sample: peripheral blood. The receptor source for this set is a man in his forties or fifties with acute or convalescent COVID-19. CDR3s include the opening cysteine and the closing phenylalanine or tryptophan. A D gene is named only where the DNA matches it firmly. Some rows have no size entry. The others give once, few or many, or a class for an expanded clone.

CDR3aa	CDR3nt	v_gene	abundance	d_gene	j_gene
CASSSTGRNSPLHF	TGTGCCAGCAGTTCGACAGGGCGGAATTCACCCCTCCACTTT	TRBV6-5	once	TRBD1	TRBJ1-6
CSVIAVDYNEQFF	TGCAGCGTTATAGCGGTGGACTACAATGAGCAGTTCTTC	TRBV29-1	-	-	TRBJ2-1
CASSISASGSSSYEQYF	TGTGCCAGTAGTATCTCGGCTAGCGGGAGTAGCTCCTACGAGCAGTACTTC	TRBV19	-	TRBD2	TRBJ2-7
CASSPPTGPDTEAFF	TGTGCCAGCAGCCCCCCGACAGGGCCAGACACTGAAGCTTTCTTT	TRBV7-8	-	TRBD1	TRBJ1-1
CASSDSSRGYTF	TGCGCCAGCAGTGACAGTTCCCGTGGCTACACCTTC	TRBV10-1	-	-	TRBJ1-2
CAGGNGNQPQHF	TGTGCCGGGGGGAATGGCAATCAGCCCCAGCATTTT	TRBV12-5	-	-	TRBJ1-5
CASSLRGQGFTEAFF	TGTGCCAGCAGCTTGCGGGGACAGGGCTTCACTGAAGCTTTCTTT	TRBV7-9	-	TRBD1	TRBJ1-1
CASCFSSGNTIYF	TGTGCCAGTTGTTTCTCCTCTGGAAACACCATATATTTT	TRBV19	-	-	TRBJ1-3
CASSATSRGGGEQYF	TGTGCCAGCAGCGCCACTAGCCGCGGGGGGGGAGAGCAGTACTTC	TRBV9	few	TRBD2	TRBJ2-7
CASSSPFPRGAGANVLTF	TGTGCCAGCAGTTCGCCCTTTCCTCGGGGGGCTGGGGCCAACGTCCTGACTTTC	TRBV28	-	TRBD2	TRBJ2-6
CASSEAGTGRGSPLHF	TGTGCCAGCAGTGAAGCTGGTACAGGGAGGGGTTCACCCCTCCACTTT	TRBV6-1	-	-	TRBJ1-6
CAIARESPYNEQFF	TGTGCCATCGCGCGGGAGTCTCCTTACAATGAGCAGTTCTTC	TRBV6-5	-	TRBD2	TRBJ2-1
CASSIPPGTGLNTEAFF	TGTGCCAGTAGTATCCCTCCCGGGACAGGGTTGAACACTGAAGCTTTCTTT	TRBV19	-	TRBD1	TRBJ1-1
CASSQERGTGGRTDTQYF	TGTGCCAGCAGCCAAGAGAGGGGGACAGGGGGCCGAACAGATACGCAGTATTTT	TRBV14	-	TRBD1	TRBJ2-3
CASSSYRQGAMLGNTQYF	TGTGCCAGCAGTTCCTATAGACAGGGGGCGATGCTTGGGAATACGCAGTATTTT	TRBV28	-	TRBD1	TRBJ2-3
CASSLGQDGDEQYF	TGCGCCAGCAGCTTGGGACAGGATGGGGACGAGCAGTACTTC	TRBV5-1	-	-	TRBJ2-7
CASSLGSYEQYF	TGTGCCAGCAGCCTCGGCTCCTACGAGCAGTACTTC	TRBV12-3/TRBV12-4	once	-	TRBJ2-7
CAWSRGDTQYF	TGTGCCTGGAGTAGGGGGGATACGCAGTATTTT	TRBV30	few	-	TRBJ2-3
CASRQETYNSPLHF	TGTGCCAGTCGACAGGAAACCTATAATTCACCCCTCCACTTT	TRBV19	-	-	TRBJ1-6
CASTTPTGVNTEAFF	TGTGCCAGCACCACACCTACAGGGGTGAACACTGAAGCTTTCTTT	TRBV28	-	TRBD1	TRBJ1-1
CASSPGTGIGEKLFF	TGTGCCAGCTCACCAGGAACAGGGATCGGGGAAAAACTGTTTTTT	TRBV18	-	-	TRBJ1-4
CASSQETGMGTGELFF	TGTGCCAGCAGCCAAGAGACAGGGATGGGCACCGGGGAGCTGTTTTTT	TRBV4-2	once	TRBD1	TRBJ2-2
CASSPGQGQSNEKLFF	TGCGCCAGCAGCCCTGGACAGGGTCAATCTAATGAAAAACTGTTTTTT	TRBV5-1	-	TRBD1	TRBJ1-4
CASSIPKGKNTEAFF	TGTGCCAGTAGTATACCTAAGGGGAAGAACACTGAAGCTTTCTTT	TRBV19	-	-	TRBJ1-1
CASSMTASGSYNEQFF	TGTGCCAGTAGTATGACGGCTAGCGGGAGTTACAATGAGCAGTTCTTC	TRBV19	-	TRBD2	TRBJ2-1
CASNGGAKNQPQHF	TGTGCCAGTAATGGGGGGGCTAAGAATCAGCCCCAGCATTTT	TRBV19	few	-	TRBJ1-5
CASSLGGTDGYTF	TGTGCCAGCAGCTTAGGTGGGACAGATGGCTACACCTTC	TRBV7-9	few	TRBD1	TRBJ1-2
CASSQGLGAYEQYF	TGTGCCAGCAGCCAAGGCCTCGGGGCCTACGAGCAGTACTTC	TRBV3-1/TRBV3-2	few	-	TRBJ2-7
CASSFWGPTEAFF	TGTGCCAGCAGCTTTTGGGGGCCCACTGAAGCTTTCTTT	TRBV7-9	-	-	TRBJ1-1
CASSFPGHTDNYGYTF	TGTGCCAGCAGCTTCCCCGGACATACTGATAACTATGGCTACACCTTC	TRBV5-4	-	-	TRBJ1-2
CASRSYGANYGYTF	TGTGCCAGCAGAAGCTACGGGGCTAACTATGGCTACACCTTC	TRBV9	-	-	TRBJ1-2
CASSYRMDRAGSNQPQHF	TGTGCCAGCAGTTACCGTATGGACAGAGCAGGGAGCAATCAGCCCCAGCATTTT	TRBV27	-	-	TRBJ1-5
CASSAYREGDYGYTF	TGTGCCAGCAGCGCTTACAGGGAGGGTGACTATGGCTACACCTTC	TRBV28	once	-	TRBJ1-2
CASSLEGAIMNTEAFF	TGTGCCAGCAGTTTAGAGGGGGCGATTATGAACACTGAAGCTTTCTTT	TRBV28	once	TRBD1	TRBJ1-1
CASSFRGNTEAFF	TGTGCCAGCAGCTTCAGGGGTAACACTGAAGCTTTCTTT	TRBV13	-	-	TRBJ1-1
CASSLFNSGNEAFF	TGTGCCAGCAGCTTGTTTAACTCAGGGAATGAAGCTTTCTTT	TRBV5-4	-	-	TRBJ1-1
CASGTLYGYTF	TGTGCCAGCGGGACACTCTATGGCTACACCTTC	TRBV27	-	-	TRBJ1-2